The next 19 T cell receptor beta chains were all read from a single sample in a study of CD8+ T cells in alopecia areata. Treatment of the sample: oral pan-JAK inhibitor, 5-10 mg twice daily. Extraction of RNA preceded its reverse transcription into cDNA, which served as the sequencing template. Clones were sequenced by immunoSEQ multiplex PCR, and TCRdb holds only the in-frame ones, with some missing. The table includes 270,000 or so clones, roughly 60% detected once. This specimen consisted of CD4+ T cells sorted from blood, obtained at week 24, from a patient treated with tofacitinib. The source of these receptors is a human donor with alopecia areata.

The gene calls are TRBV5-1 and TRBJ2-1, with no clear D. The CDR3 is 15 residues long. Germline V gene data show CDR1 as SGHRS and CDR2 as YFSETQ. The ends were cut back, 0 bases at V and 3 bases at J, with 10 bases in the middle. Here the CDR3 reads CASSLGSLGYNEQFF. The CDR3 bases are TGCGCCAGCAGCTTGGGGAGTCTTGGCTACAATGAGCAGTTCTTC. Full variable domain (outside the CDR3, taken from reference TRBV5-1 and TRBJ2-1): KAGVTQTPRYLIKTRGQQVTLSCSPISGHRSVSWYQQTPGQGLQFLFEYFSETQRNKGNFPGRFSGRQFSNSRSEMNVSTLELGDSALYLCASSLGSLGYNEQFFGPGTRLTVL.

V is TRBV6-5 and J is TRBJ2-3; 12 bases agree with TRBD1. Germline assignment: CDR1 MNHEY and CDR2 SVGAGI. With V trimmed by 5 bases and J by 12 bases, 9 bases remained unmatched. The CDR3 covers 14 residues. CDR3 in amino acids: CASSQGQGAHIQYF. CDR3 in DNA: TGTGCCAGCAGTCAGGGACAGGGGGCACATATCCAGTATTTT.

V and J are TRBV2 and TRBJ2-2, with D hard to call. Germline CDR1 SNHLY, CDR2 FYNNEI. The CDR3 has 14 residues. The V and J ends lost 4 bases and 5 bases respectively, with 11 bases between them. CDR3 loop: CASSAVVGTGELFF. CDR3 DNA sequence: TGTGCCAGCAGTGCGGTAGTTGGGACCGGGGAGCTGTTTTTT.

V and J are TRBV7-2 and TRBJ2-7; D is uncertain. V lost 7 bases to trimming and J lost 3 bases, with 10 bases between them. CDR1 is SGHTA and CDR2 is FQGNSA in the germline V gene. There are 12 residues in the CDR3. The CDR3, as DNA: TGTGCCAGCACCGTCCTCGGCTACGAGCAGTACTTC. Translated: CASTVLGYEQYF.

The rearrangement uses TRBV18 and TRBJ1-2; possibly TRBD1 for D (5 bases). Between the trimmed V and J ends, which lost 4 bases and 8 bases, there was a span of 8 bases. The CDR3 contains 11 residues. The germline CDR1 and CDR2 sequences are KGHSH and LQKENI. DNA of the CDR3: TGTGCCAGCTCACAGGGGCTCGGCTACACCTTC. This translates into CASSQGLGYTF.

The chain combines TRBV2 with TRBJ1-2, with no clear D. There are 15 residues in the CDR3. Trimming removed 1 base from V and 6 bases from J, with 15 bases in between. From germline, CDR1 is SNHLY and CDR2 FYNNEI. CDR3 in DNA: TGTGCCAGCAGTGAAGGGGTAGGGTTCTCTGATGGCTACACCTTC. Translated, it gives CASSEGVGFSDGYTF.

This chain links TRBV11-2 with TRBJ1-4; D unclear. Trimming stripped 5 bases from V and 5 bases from J, with 15 bases between. Germline V gene sequence: CDR1 SGHAT, CDR2 FQNNGV. The CDR3 totals 15 residues. CDR3 region: CASSLQPGGNEKLFF. CDR3 nucleotide sequence: TGTGCCAGCAGCCTCCAGCCCGGTGGGAATGAAAAACTGTTTTTT.

This clone occurred a few times. V gene TRBV7-9 combines with J gene TRBJ1-2; 7 positions agree with TRBD1. The CDR3 is 16 residues long. Germline CDR1 is SEHNR and CDR2 is FQNEAQ (reference sequence). V was clipped by 6 bases and J by 5 bases; unmatched bases: 15. This chain's CDR3 is CASSLGGGQDIYGYTF. The CDR3 nucleotides read TGTGCCAGCAGTCTAGGAGGTGGACAGGACATATATGGCTACACCTTC.

The rearrangement joins TRBV30 to TRBJ1-1, with D maybe TRBD1 (6 bases). The germline V gene has CDR1 GTSNPN and CDR2 SVGIG (reference sequence). This CDR3 region has 13 residues. V lost 3 bases and J lost 0, with 8 bases in between. CDR3 bases: TGTGCCTGGAGCACAGGGTTGAACACTGAAGCTTTCTTT. As protein: CAWSTGLNTEAFF. Based on the CDR3 plus reference TRBV30 and TRBJ1-1, the full variable domain is SQTIHQWPATLVQPVGSPLSLECTVEGTSNPNLYWYRQAAGRGLQLLFYSVGIGQISSEVPQNLSASRPQDRQFILSSKKLLLSDSGFYLCAWSTGLNTEAFFGQGTRLTVV.

This chain joins TRBV7-2 and TRBJ1-2, with a tentative D call TRBD1 (5 bases). Trimming took off 2 bases at V and 3 bases at J, with 13 bases between the two ends. The germline V gene encodes CDR1 SGHTA and CDR2 FQGNSA. The CDR3 consists of 15 residues. CDR3: CASSLSRGSYYGYTF. The CDR3 coding sequence is TGTGCCAGCAGCTTATCCCGGGGCAGCTACTATGGCTACACCTTC.

The V call is TRBV2, the J call TRBJ2-2, with TRBD1 matching 8 bases. The germline V gene encodes CDR1 SNHLY and CDR2 FYNNEI. Losses at the gene ends were 4 bases for V and 6 bases for J; bases not matched to a gene: 4. This CDR3 is built from 14 residues. The CDR3 DNA is TGTGCCAGCAGTGTCCAGGGGGCAGCCGGGGAGCTGTTTTTT. Protein: CASSVQGAAGELFF.

The V call is TRBV5-1, the J call TRBJ1-6; D uncertain. Germline V gene sequence: CDR1 SGHRS, CDR2 YFSETQ. V was pared by 4 bases and J by 6 bases, with 17 bases between. The CDR3 contains 16 residues. The CDR3 DNA sequence: TGCGCCAGCAGCCCGGCTACGGCCGGGGTTAATTCACCCCTCCACTTT. It codes for CASSPATAGVNSPLHF.

J is TRBJ1-2 and V is TRBV15; 8 bases are a match to TRBD1. The germline V gene encodes CDR1 LNHNV and CDR2 YYDKDF (reference sequence). The CDR3 loop spans 14 amino acids. The J segment lost 10 bases and the V segment lost 9 bases, leaving 16 bases of the junction unmatched. CDR3 sequence (DNA): TGTGCCACAAACACGGGGACAGGCTCTATGGACTACACCTTC. This codes for CATNTGTGSMDYTF.

This chain uses TRBV6-5 with TRBJ1-2; D remains unclear. Trimming removed 6 bases at V and 3 bases at J, with 11 bases between. Per germline, CDR1 MNHEY and CDR2 SVGAGI. The CDR3 sequence is 13 residues long. The CDR3 loop is CASRIRRDYGYTF. The CDR3 DNA sequence: TGTGCCAGCAGAATTCGACGTGACTATGGCTACACCTTC.

This clone has a handful of counts. The chain links TRBV7-9 to TRBJ1-4, with 9 bases fitting TRBD1. Germline-derived CDR1 and CDR2 are SEHNR and FQNEAQ (reference sequence). The CDR3 is made up of 14 amino acids. V dropped 6 bases and J dropped 7; count of bases not matched to a gene: 6. DNA of the CDR3: TGTGCCAGCAGGACCGGGACAGGGATTGAAAAACTGTTTTTT. Translation: CASRTGTGIEKLFF.

The chain uses TRBV27 and TRBJ1-6, with D unclear. V lost 3 bases and J lost 10, with 13 bases in between. The CDR3 sequence is 14 residues long. CDR1 and CDR2 from the germline V gene are MNHEY and SMNVEV (reference sequence). In DNA form, the CDR3 reads TGTGCCAGCAGTTTGGGTCCGTACCCCTCACCCCTCCACTTT. Translated, it gives CASSLGPYPSPLHF.

Concerning this clone: Other DNA sequences in this sample translate to the same CDR3. This chain uses TRBV29-1 with TRBJ1-2; perhaps TRBD1 as D (5 bases). CDR1 and CDR2 (germline): SQVTM, ANQGSEA. V lost 3 bases, J lost 4 bases, and 6 bases lay in between. The length of the CDR3 is 11 residues. Here the CDR3 DNA reads TGCAGCGTTGACAGGGCCTATGGCTACACCTTC. Translated: CSVDRAYGYTF.

The chain is built from TRBV10-3 and TRBJ2-1, with 7 bases matching TRBD1. The CDR3 has 16 amino acids. Germline V CDR1 and CDR2: ENHRY, SYGVKD. J lost 6 bases, V lost 3 bases, and 11 bases had no gene match. CDR3 amino acids: CAISEPTGVVGNEQFF. The CDR3 DNA reads as TGTGCCATCAGTGAACCCACAGGGGTGGTGGGCAATGAGCAGTTCTTC.

The chain recombines TRBV5-6 with TRBJ1-2, with TRBD1 matching over 7 bases. CDR3 size: 16 residues. J was trimmed by 0 bases and V by 0 bases; bases with no gene match: 5. In germline, CDR1 is SGHDT, CDR2 YYEEEE. The CDR3, as DNA: TGTGCCAGCAGCTTGGAACAGGGGATTTCTAACTATGGCTACACCTTC. Protein sequence: CASSLEQGISNYGYTF.